A single sample gave rise to the 10 T cell receptor beta chains below, sequenced in a study of cytomegalovirus exposure and HLA in healthy donors. PCR involved 60 Vbeta and 13 Jbeta primers. TCRdb keeps only in-frame clones here, not all; method: immunoSEQ multiplex PCR. The sample has about 130,000 clones; over 60% are singletons. Specimen: PBMCs. These receptors all come from a human donor in good health.

V usage is TRBV28 and J usage is TRBJ2-5; 9 positions agree with TRBD1. The DNA matches TRBJ2-7 better at its end, which makes the J call doubtful. Germline assignment: CDR1 MDHEN and CDR2 SYDVKM. The CDR3 covers 16 residues. The CDR3 DNA sequence: TGTGCCAGCAGTGGGGAGACCGGGACAGGGTTCTTCGAGCAGTACTTC. Translated, it gives CASSGETGTGFFEQYF.

This clone was counted a few times. Mismatch with germline at one junction end may stem from a read error. The chain is built from TRBV7-9 and TRBJ1-1; the D is unclear. Germline V gene data show CDR1 as SEHNR and CDR2 as FQNEAQ (reference sequence). The CDR3 has 14 residues. The CDR3 coding sequence is TGTGCCAGCAGATTAGACACCCTGAACACTGAAGCTTTCTTT. Residues: CASRLDTLNTEAFF.

This clone has more than one count but fewer than ten. The chain links TRBV6-4 to TRBJ1-2, with TRBD1 matching 8 bases. Germline CDR1 reads MRHNA; CDR2 reads SNTAGT. V shed 10 bases and J 7 bases; nucleotides not matched to a gene: 14. The CDR3 runs 14 residues. The CDR3 DNA follows: TGTGCCAACCCCCGGTGTGGCAGGGGGCCTGGCTACACCTTC. Its protein product is CANPRCGRGPGYTF.

The chain couples TRBV2 to TRBJ1-4; D call uncertain. From germline, CDR1 is SNHLY and CDR2 FYNNEI. The CDR3 extends over 15 amino acids. Trimming cost V 6 bases and J 5 bases, with 16 bases left between them. CDR3 DNA sequence: TGTGCCAGCAGCGCCGGACCGCGGGTCAATGAAAAACTGTTTTTT. This gives the protein CASSAGPRVNEKLFF.

This clone was counted only a few times. This chain joins TRBV29-1 and TRBJ1-2; no clear D gene. With 5 bases removed from V and 4 bases from J, the gap between germline ends came to 8 bases. Germline V lookup: CDR1 SQVTM, CDR2 ANQGSEA. This CDR3 is 11 amino acids long. Here the CDR3 DNA reads TGCAGCGTTTCCCCGGTCTATGGCTACACCTTC. It specifies CSVSPVYGYTF.

The chain employs TRBV7-6 and TRBJ2-2; TRBD2 might be the D (5 bases). V lost 1 base, J lost 5 bases, and 17 bases lay in between. The CDR3 runs 17 residues. Germline V CDR1 and CDR2: SGHVS, FNYEAQ. The CDR3, as DNA: TGTGCCAGCAGCTTAGGTGGTGGTTTCGGGAATACCGGGGAGCTGTTTTTT. Translating it yields CASSLGGGFGNTGELFF. The variable domain in full, with the rest retrieved from reference TRBV7-6 and TRBJ2-2, is GAGVSQSPRYKVTKRGQDVALRCDPISGHVSLYWYRQALGQGPEFLTYFNYEAQQDKSGLPNDRFSAERPEGSISTLTIQRTEQRDSAMYRCASSLGGGFGNTGELFFGEGSRLTVL.

V is TRBV7-2 and J is TRBJ1-2, with D tentatively TRBD1 (6 bases). Germline CDR1 and CDR2: SGHTA and FQGNSA. Deletions cut 5 bases from V and 4 bases from J, with 11 bases between. This CDR3 spans 13 amino acids. CDR3 loop: CASSLGTPYGYTF. CDR3 nucleotide sequence: TGTGCCAGCAGCCTAGGGACACCCTATGGCTACACCTTC. The full variable domain, with the rest looked up from reference TRBV7-2 and TRBJ1-2, is GAGVSQSPSNKVTEKGKDVELRCDPISGHTALYWYRQSLGQGLEFLIYFQGNSAPDKSGLPSDRFSAERTGGSVSTLTIQRTQQEDSAVYLCASSLGTPYGYTFGSGTRLTVV.

This chain connects TRBV9 to TRBJ1-1, with D possibly being TRBD1 (5 bases). Germline V gives CDR1 SGDLS, CDR2 YYNGEE. The V end lost 4 bases, the J end lost 1 base, and 8 bases lay between the germline ends. The CDR3 sequence is 13 residues long. The CDR3 here is CASSRQGNTEAFF. The CDR3, as DNA: TGTGCCAGCAGCCGGCAGGGGAACACTGAAGCTTTCTTT. Together with reference TRBV9 and TRBJ1-1, the CDR3 gives the full variable domain: DSGVTQTPKHLITATGQRVTLRCSPRSGDLSVYWYQQSLDQGLQFLIQYYNGEERAKGNILERFSAQQFPDLHSELNLSSLELGDSALYFCASSRQGNTEAFFGQGTRLTVV.

The chain joins TRBV2 to TRBJ2-7, with 8 bases fitting TRBD2. Losses at the gene ends were 7 bases for V and 6 bases for J; bases not matched to a gene: 5. This CDR3 region has 12 residues. The germline V gene has CDR1 SNHLY and CDR2 FYNNEI. CDR3 sequence reads: CASIRAGVEQYF. The CDR3 bases are TGTGCCAGCATCCGAGCGGGGGTCGAGCAGTACTTC.

The chain couples TRBV7-6 to TRBJ1-2, with 7 bases lining up with TRBD1. Looked up from germline, CDR1 is SGHVS and CDR2 is FNYEAQ. This CDR3 contains 15 residues. Trimming removed 5 bases from V and 2 bases from J; junction bases left unmatched: 8. The CDR3 coding sequence is TGTGCCAGCAGCCCACGACAGGGTGTGAACTATGGCTACACCTTC. Its translation is CASSPRQGVNYGYTF.